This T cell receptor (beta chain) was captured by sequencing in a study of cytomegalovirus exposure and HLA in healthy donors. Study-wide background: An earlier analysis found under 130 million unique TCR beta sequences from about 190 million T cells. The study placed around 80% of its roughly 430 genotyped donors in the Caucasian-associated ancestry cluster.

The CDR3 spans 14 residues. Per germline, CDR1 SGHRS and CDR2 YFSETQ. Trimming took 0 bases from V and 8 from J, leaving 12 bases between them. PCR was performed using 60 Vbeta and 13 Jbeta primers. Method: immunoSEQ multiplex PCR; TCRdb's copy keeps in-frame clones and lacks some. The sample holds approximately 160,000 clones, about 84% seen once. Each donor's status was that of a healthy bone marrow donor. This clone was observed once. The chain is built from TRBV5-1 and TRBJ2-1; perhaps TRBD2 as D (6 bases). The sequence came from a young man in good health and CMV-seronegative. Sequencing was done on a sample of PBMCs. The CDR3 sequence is CASSLELALDEQFF. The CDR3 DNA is TGCGCCAGCAGCTTGGAACTAGCTTTAGATGAGCAGTTCTTC.